The next 27 T cell receptor beta chains were all read from a single sample in a study of shared clonotypes between healthy human individuals. Repertoires were generated with immunoSEQ multiplex PCR, while TCRdb's copy carries only in-frame clones and drops some. The table shows over a million clones, with around 78% occurring only once. The sequencing sample was made of memory CD4+ T cells from PBMCs. Sample subset: CD45RA-negative fraction. All receptors derive from a man aged 18 to 30 in good health. Some clones in this sample may be carry-over from other donors' samples.

This clone was seen more than once but under ten times. J is TRBJ2-6 and V is TRBV9; TRBD1 matches at 7 bases. Germline trimming cut 5 bases from V and 0 bases from J; bases unmatched to any gene: 8. The CDR3 totals 17 residues. Germline V gene data show CDR1 as SGDLS and CDR2 as YYNGEE. This CDR3 reads CASSGQDGSSGANVLTF. For the CDR3, the DNA is TGTGCCAGCAGTGGACAGGATGGTAGCTCTGGGGCCAACGTCCTGACTTTC.

The chain combines TRBV29-1 with TRBJ2-6; 8 positions agree with TRBD1. Germline-derived CDR1 and CDR2 are SQVTM and ANQGSEA. This CDR3 is built from 17 residues. CDR3 amino acids: CAEWTGPTTSGANVLTF. The CDR3 DNA reads TGCGCTGAGTGGACAGGGCCAACTACTTCTGGGGCCAACGTCCTGACTTTC.

The gene calls are TRBV7-7 and TRBJ1-3; D gene unclear. Germline V CDR1 and CDR2: SSHAT, FNYEAQ (reference sequence). V shed 5 bases and J shed 0 bases, with 20 bases lying between them. CDR3 size: 18 residues. CDR3 in amino acids: CASSPLSRVLLSGNTIYF. The CDR3 nucleotides are TGTGCCAGCAGCCCACTAAGTCGGGTCCTCCTCTCTGGAAACACCATATATTTT.

CDR3 DNA: TGTGCCAGCAGCCACCCCCTCGACAGCCCCTACGAGCAGTACTTC. Translated: CASSHPLDSPYEQYF. V and J are TRBV16 and TRBJ2-7; TRBD1 might be the D (5 bases). The germline V gene has CDR1 KGHSY and CDR2 FQNENV. Between the trimmed V and J ends, which lost 3 bases and 2 bases, there was a span of 14 bases. This CDR3 is built from 15 residues.

V gene TRBV11-2 combines with J gene TRBJ2-2; D is possibly TRBD2 (5 bases). The CDR3 length is 14 residues. V dropped 2 bases and J dropped 4 bases, with 8 bases sitting between them. CDR1 and CDR2 (germline): SGHAT, FQNNGV. In DNA, the CDR3 is TGTGCCAGCAGCTTAACAAGCGGCACCGGGGAGCTGTTTTTT. Encoded protein: CASSLTSGTGELFF.

The CDR3: CASSSAAGEQFF. CDR3 DNA: TGTGCCAGCAGCTCCGCGGCGGGTGAGCAGTTCTTC. The V call is TRBV11-2, the J call TRBJ2-1, with D possibly TRBD2 on 5 matching bases. CDR1 is SGHAT and CDR2 is FQNNGV in the germline V gene. The CDR3 extends over 12 amino acids. Between the trimmed V and J ends, which lost 4 bases and 9 bases, there was a span of 10 bases.

The rearrangement uses TRBV19 and TRBJ2-3, with a weak D call TRBD2 (6 bases). V was trimmed by 4 bases and J by 0 bases, leaving 14 bases between them. From germline, CDR1 is LNHDA and CDR2 SQIVND (reference sequence). This CDR3 spans 16 amino acids. CDR3 sequence reads: CASSRALASSTDTQYF. The CDR3 DNA reads TGTGCCAGTAGTAGGGCCCTAGCGTCAAGCACAGATACGCAGTATTTT.

The chain recombines TRBV4-3 with TRBJ2-7, with 7 bases matching TRBD2. This CDR3 comprises 19 residues. V was pared by 3 bases and J by 0 bases, with 17 bases of the junction left unmatched. CDR1 and CDR2 (germline): LGHNA, YSLEER. The CDR3 loop reads CASSHLLLGSAGASYEQYF. CDR3 in DNA: TGCGCCAGCAGCCATCTGCTCTTGGGGAGCGCGGGAGCCTCCTACGAGCAGTACTTC.

J is TRBJ1-1 and V is TRBV6-5, with D perhaps matching TRBD1 (5 bases). The V end lost 5 bases, the J end lost 3 bases, and 10 bases lay between the germline ends. CDR3 length: 13 amino acids. CDR1 and CDR2 from the germline V gene are MNHEY and SVGAGI. The CDR3 sequence is CASSLGTYTEAFF. The CDR3 coding sequence is TGTGCCAGCAGTCTCGGGACCTACACTGAAGCTTTCTTT.

This chain connects TRBV4-1 to TRBJ1-4; 8 nucleotides align to TRBD1. The V and J ends lost 2 bases and 10 bases, in that order; junction bases with no gene match: 12. This CDR3 is 16 amino acids long. CDR1 and CDR2 from the germline V gene are MGHRA and YSYEKL. CDR3 protein: CASSQPPGTGGVKLFF. CDR3 bases: TGCGCCAGCAGCCAACCCCCCGGGACAGGCGGGGTAAAACTGTTTTTT.

The genes are TRBV9 and TRBJ2-7; weak D call: TRBD1 (6 bases). In germline, CDR1 is SGDLS, CDR2 YYNGEE. The CDR3 runs to 15 residues. V gave up 0 bases and J gave up 3 bases, with 13 bases separating them. This CDR3 reads CASSVGVTGDYEQYF. The DNA for the CDR3 is TGTGCCAGCAGCGTAGGAGTGACAGGAGACTACGAGCAGTACTTC. Using reference TRBV9 and TRBJ2-7 for the parts outside the CDR3, the full variable domain is DSGVTQTPKHLITATGQRVTLRCSPRSGDLSVYWYQQSLDQGLQFLIQYYNGEERAKGNILERFSAQQFPDLHSELNLSSLELGDSALYFCASSVGVTGDYEQYFGPGTRLTVT.

In its sample, this clone was seen a few times. V and J are TRBV30 and TRBJ1-2; D is perhaps TRBD1 (6 bases). V dropped 2 bases and J dropped 7 bases, with 17 bases sitting between them. Germline CDR1 is GTSNPN and CDR2 is SVGIG (reference sequence). The CDR3 consists of 14 residues. CDR3 protein: CAWSRTDSFGGYTF. The DNA of the CDR3 is TGTGCCTGGAGTCGGACAGACTCTTTCGGTGGCTACACCTTC.

The J gene is TRBJ2-6, the V gene TRBV4-1, with 7 nucleotides matching TRBD1. There are 16 residues in the CDR3. The junction had 4 bases not matched to a gene; V was cut back by 3 bases and J by 2 bases. CDR1 is MGHRA and CDR2 is YSYEKL in the germline V gene. The DNA for the CDR3 is TGCGCCAGCAGCCATACCGGGACAGCTGGGGCCAACGTCCTGACTTTC. Amino acid sequence: CASSHTGTAGANVLTF.

The chain has TRBV19 and TRBJ2-7, with TRBD1 matching over 9 bases. V was pared by 3 bases and J by 2 bases, with 17 bases of the junction left unmatched. The CDR3 has 19 amino acids. Per the germline V gene, CDR1 is LNHDA and CDR2 is SQIVND (reference sequence). For the CDR3, the DNA is TGTGCCAGTAGTATTAGGGGTTGGGACAGGGAGGATCCTACCTACGAGCAGTACTTC. Amino acid sequence: CASSIRGWDREDPTYEQYF.

This chain uses TRBV15 with TRBJ2-7; maybe TRBD1 (6 bases). CDR3 length: 16 residues. Germline V gene sequence: CDR1 LNHNV, CDR2 YYDKDF (reference sequence). V was pared by 1 base and J by 0 bases, with 13 bases between. For the CDR3, the DNA is TGTGCCACCAGCAGAGTTTTGGGGGCAGGCTCCTACGAGCAGTACTTC. Amino acids: CATSRVLGAGSYEQYF.

The J gene is TRBJ2-5, the V gene TRBV18; 8 nucleotides match TRBD1. J lost 5 bases, V lost 8 bases, and 4 bases had no gene match. The CDR3 covers 12 residues. Germline V lookup: CDR1 KGHSH, CDR2 LQKENI. CDR3 DNA sequence: TGTGCCAGCGGCTACAGGGGGGAGACCCAGTACTTC. This codes for CASGYRGETQYF.

This clone appeared a single time. The chain links TRBV6-1 to TRBJ1-5, with 8 bases lining up with TRBD1. The V gene end was trimmed by 6 bases and the J gene end by 6 bases; junction bases not matched to a gene: 10. There are 15 residues in the CDR3. CDR1 and CDR2 (germline): MNHNS, SASEGT. CDR3 protein: CASSIQGVKVQPQHF. The CDR3 DNA reads TGTGCCAGCAGCATACAGGGGGTGAAGGTTCAGCCCCAGCATTTT.

This chain uses TRBV7-8 with TRBJ2-3; 8 nucleotides agree with TRBD1. Unmatched junction bases numbered 8, after V lost 1 base and J lost 2 bases. The length of the CDR3 is 17 residues. Germline CDR1 and CDR2: SGHVS and FQNEAQ. This CDR3 is CASSLGLQGATTDTQYF. In DNA form, the CDR3 reads TGTGCCAGCAGCTTAGGCCTCCAGGGGGCCACCACAGATACGCAGTATTTT.

The V gene is TRBV5-1, the J gene TRBJ2-1, with TRBD2 matching 7 bases. The CDR3 covers 18 residues. V lost 0 bases to trimming and J lost 0 bases; unmatched junction nucleotides: 9. In germline, CDR1 is SGHRS, CDR2 YFSETQ. The CDR3 sequence is CASSLATGTKSSYNEQFF. In DNA form, the CDR3 reads TGCGCCAGCAGCTTGGCGACCGGGACTAAGAGCTCCTACAATGAGCAGTTCTTC.

The V and J genes are TRBV7-7 and TRBJ2-1; possibly TRBD2 for D (6 bases). The CDR3 consists of 16 residues. V was trimmed by 5 bases and J by 4 bases, leaving 18 bases between them. CDR1 is SSHAT, CDR2 FNYEAQ, per germline (reference sequence). CDR3 sequence reads: CASSPLATQTYNEQFF. CDR3 sequence (DNA): TGTGCCAGCAGCCCACTAGCAACCCAAACATACAATGAGCAGTTCTTC.

This clone was recorded a few times. The chain combines TRBV7-2 with TRBJ2-1, with D tentatively TRBD2 (6 bases). The CDR3 spans 13 residues. Germline V gives CDR1 SGHTA, CDR2 FQGNSA. The V end lost 5 bases, the J end lost 9 bases, and 14 bases lay between the germline ends. Here the CDR3 DNA reads TGTGCCAGCAGCGCCGAACTAGCTGGTGAGCAGTTCTTC. Its translation is CASSAELAGEQFF.

This rearrangement joins TRBV7-3 to TRBJ2-1; TRBD1 might be the D (6 bases). The CDR3 consists of 17 residues. The germline gives CDR1 SGHTA, CDR2 FQGTGA. The V end lost 0 bases, the J end lost 6 bases, and 18 bases lay between the germline ends. The DNA for the CDR3 is TGTGCCAGCAGCTTAACTCCAGTAACCCTGGGGGCCAATGAGCAGTTCTTC. Translation gives CASSLTPVTLGANEQFF.

This chain links TRBV14 with TRBJ1-5, with a tentative D call TRBD1 (5 bases). Germline CDR1 reads SGHDN; CDR2 reads FVKESK. Deletions cut 1 base from V and 7 bases from J, with 14 bases between. The CDR3 has 15 residues. DNA of the CDR3: TGTGCCAGCAGCCAAGGACAAGGGACGGGGCAGCCCCAGCATTTT. It codes for CASSQGQGTGQPQHF.

This chain joins TRBV29-1 and TRBJ1-1; D call uncertain. Trimming cost V 8 bases and J 6 bases, with 16 bases left between them. The CDR3 length is 12 residues. Germline V gene data show CDR1 as SQVTM and CDR2 as ANQGSEA. The CDR3 here is CSLRRQESEAFF. For the CDR3, the DNA is TGCAGCCTCCGGCGGCAAGAGTCTGAAGCTTTCTTT.

The chain couples TRBV28 to TRBJ2-2; no reliable D call. The CDR3 is 16 residues long. Germline V lookup: CDR1 MDHEN, CDR2 SYDVKM. Trimming stripped 5 bases from V and 0 bases from J, with 13 bases between. CDR3 in amino acids: CASSLQTPTNTGELFF. For the CDR3, the DNA is TGTGCCAGCAGTCTCCAGACACCGACGAACACCGGGGAGCTGTTTTTT.

V usage is TRBV18 and J usage is TRBJ1-1; perhaps TRBD1 as D (5 bases). The CDR3 totals 16 residues. CDR1 KGHSH and CDR2 LQKENI come from the germline V gene. V lost 2 bases to trimming and J lost 5 bases, with 18 bases between them. The CDR3 sequence: CASSPAQRLGGTEAFF. The CDR3 nucleotides are TGTGCCAGCTCACCAGCGCAGCGCCTGGGGGGAACTGAAGCTTTCTTT.

The V gene is TRBV7-3, the J gene TRBJ1-1; tentative D call: TRBD1 (5 bases). The CDR3 has 17 amino acids. Germline V CDR1 and CDR2: SGHTA, FQGTGA. Trimming shortened V by 1 base and J by 3 bases, and 18 bases separated the two germline ends. As DNA, the CDR3 is TGTGCCAGCAGCTTAAGGTTTGGGGCAGGGCCGGACACTGAAGCTTTCTTT. Residues: CASSLRFGAGPDTEAFF.